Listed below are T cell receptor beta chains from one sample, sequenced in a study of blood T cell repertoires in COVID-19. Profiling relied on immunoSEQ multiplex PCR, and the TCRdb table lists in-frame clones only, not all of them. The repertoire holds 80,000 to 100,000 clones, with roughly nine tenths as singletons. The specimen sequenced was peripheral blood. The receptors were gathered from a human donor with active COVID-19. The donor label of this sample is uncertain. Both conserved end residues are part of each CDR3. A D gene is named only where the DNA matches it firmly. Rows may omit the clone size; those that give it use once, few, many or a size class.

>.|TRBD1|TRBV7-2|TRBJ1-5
CASSSQGPNQPQHF
TGTGCCAGCAGCTCACAGGGGCCCAATCAGCCCCAGCATTTT
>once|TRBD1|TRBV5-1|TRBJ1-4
CASSWTGYEKLFF
TGCGCCAGCAGCTGGACAGGGTATGAAAAACTGTTTTTT
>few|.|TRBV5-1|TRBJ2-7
CASSNTGRYEQYF
TGCGCCAGCAGCAATACAGGGAGATACGAGCAGTACTTC
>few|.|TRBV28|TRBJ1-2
CASSMFEAGKRSTF
TGTGCCAGCAGCATGTTCGAGGCAGGGAAAAGGTCCACCTTC
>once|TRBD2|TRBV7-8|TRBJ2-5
CASSSRAGGRETQYF
TGTGCCAGCAGCTCCCGAGCGGGGGGGCGTGAGACCCAGTACTTC
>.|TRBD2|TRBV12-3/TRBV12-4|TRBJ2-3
CASSIGGADTQYF
TGTGCCAGCAGTATCGGGGGGGCAGATACGCAGTATTTT
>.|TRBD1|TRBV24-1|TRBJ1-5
CATSDSRQGWDQPQHF
TGTGCCACCAGTGATTCGCGACAGGGCTGGGATCAGCCCCAGCATTTT
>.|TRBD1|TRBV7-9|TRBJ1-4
CASSLNQGQENEKLFF
TGTGCCAGCAGCTTAAATCAGGGACAGGAAAATGAAAAACTGTTTTTT
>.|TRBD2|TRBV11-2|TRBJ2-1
CASSLGLAGAGTIGQFF
TGTGCCAGCAGCTTAGGGCTAGCGGGGGCCGGGACCATAGGGCAGTTCTTC
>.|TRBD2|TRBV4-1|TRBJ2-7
CASSQEGASGGTYEQYF
TGCGCCAGCAGCCAAGAAGGGGCTAGCGGGGGAACCTACGAGCAGTACTTC
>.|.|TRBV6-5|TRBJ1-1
CASSYSRGYTEAFF
TGTGCCAGCAGTTACTCGAGAGGATACACTGAAGCTTTCTTT
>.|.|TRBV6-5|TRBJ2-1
CASSPSPLAEQFF
TGTGCCAGCAGTCCATCCCCCCTAGCCGAGCAGTTCTTC
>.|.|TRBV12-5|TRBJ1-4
CASGATGNEKLFF
TGTGCTAGTGGCGCCACAGGGAATGAAAAACTGTTTTTT
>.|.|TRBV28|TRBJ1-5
CASTPSSQPQHF
TGTGCCAGCACCCCCAGTTCTCAGCCCCAGCATTTT
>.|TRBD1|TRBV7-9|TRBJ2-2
CASSLAGTGSTGELFF
TGTGCCAGCAGCTTAGCCGGGACAGGGAGCACCGGGGAGCTGTTTTTT
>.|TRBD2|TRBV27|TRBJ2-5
CASSLRGGRGAETQYF
TGTGCCAGCAGTCTACGGGGGGGACGGGGGGCGGAGACCCAGTACTTC
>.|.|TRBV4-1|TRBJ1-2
CASSQEGHPNYGYTF
TGCGCCAGCAGCCAAGAGGGACACCCGAACTATGGCTACACCTTC
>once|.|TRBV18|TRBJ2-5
CASSQYEETQYF
TGTGCCAGCTCCCAATATGAGGAGACCCAGTACTTC
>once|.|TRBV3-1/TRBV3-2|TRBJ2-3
CASSQPPVRGLDWDTQYF
TGTGCCAGCAGCCAGCCCCCGGTCCGAGGGCTTGATTGGGATACGCAGTATTTT
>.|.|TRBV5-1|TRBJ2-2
CASSLAGATGGELFF
TGCGCCAGCAGCTTGGCAGGGGCGACCGGCGGGGAGCTGTTTTTT
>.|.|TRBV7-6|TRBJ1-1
CASSLAAGREAFF
TGTGCCAGCAGCTTAGCAGCAGGGCGTGAAGCTTTCTTT
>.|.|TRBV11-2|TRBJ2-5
CASSGIAIGEAPQYF
TGTGCCAGCAGCGGGATTGCTATAGGGGAGGCTCCCCAGTACTTC
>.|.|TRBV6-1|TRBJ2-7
CASSEAKGDLYEQYF
TGTGCCAGCAGTGAAGCAAAAGGGGATCTCTACGAGCAGTACTTC
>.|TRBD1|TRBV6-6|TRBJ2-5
CASSRLLPDREQETQYF
TGTGCCAGCAGTCGACTACTTCCGGACAGGGAACAAGAGACCCAGTACTTC
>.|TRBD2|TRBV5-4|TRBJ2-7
CASSTVRSAGGFDEQYF
TGTGCCAGCAGCACCGTCAGATCAGCGGGGGGGTTTGATGAGCAGTACTTC
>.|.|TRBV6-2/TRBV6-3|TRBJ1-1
CASSQQGSRAEAFF
TGTGCCAGCAGCCAACAGGGCAGTAGGGCTGAAGCTTTCTTT